This T cell receptor beta chain was recorded in a study of spatial heterogeneity in lung cancer. The study's findings and limits: Counts that tracked tumor mutation counts were those of expanded intratumoral alpha and beta TCRs.

Comment on this clonotype: No antigen is known for it.

The germline V and J ends were trimmed by 4 bases and 8 bases, with 11 bases remaining between them. This CDR3 is 13 amino acids long. Noted time point: sample taken at primary tumor resection. In the library, each TCR cDNA molecule bore its own unique molecular identifier. TCRdb recomputed calls from the 5' RACE reads with MiXCR, one row per CDR3 protein. The repertoire has thousands of distinct CDR3 sequences, roughly 5.3% of them found once; the top ten carry approximately 15%. The V and J genes are TRBV12-3 or TRBV12-4 and TRBJ1-4; D may be TRBD1 (5 bases). This sequence originates from a female donor with early-stage non-small cell lung cancer. The starting material was lung tumor tissue, obtained at surgery. The CDR3 loop is CASSWQGKEKLFF. The DNA for the CDR3 is TGTGCCAGCAGTTGGCAGGGTAAAGAAAAACTGTTTTTT.